This TCR beta chain was identified in a study of blood T cell repertoires in COVID-19. Looking at the study overall: The United States, Italy and Spain were the sources of the acute and convalescent COVID-19 samples.

Assay: immunoSEQ multiplex PCR; the TCRdb copy retains only in-frame clones and omits some. The sample records around 330,000 clones, around nine tenths being singletons. CDR3 length: 14 residues. Trimming took 7 bases from V and 2 from J; bases not matched to a gene: 5. CDR1 is LNHDA, CDR2 SQIVND, per germline (reference sequence). The source is a man aged 60 to 69 who had recovered from COVID-19. What was sequenced was PBMCs or T cells enriched from blood (not recorded which). The rearrangement uses TRBV19 and TRBJ2-5; 9 nucleotides align to TRBD1. The CDR3 sequence: CASNLGQGQETQYF. In DNA, the CDR3 is TGTGCCAGTAACTTGGGACAGGGTCAAGAGACCCAGTACTTC.